Listed below are T cell receptor beta chains from one sample, sequenced in a study of vaccination and CD4 T cells after COVID-19. TCRdb reprocessed the PCR reads with MiXCR, giving one entry per CDR3 protein. The profile shows about 2,500 distinct CDR3 sequences, less than 45% of them singletons. No cognate antigen is known for these TCRs. Sequenced: CD4+ T cells from blood, cultured in vitro. The receptors stem from a human donor who had recovered from COVID-19. Each CDR3 is given with its conserved first and last residue. The D gene is left open where the match is weak. The size field is filled for only some rows; it gives once, few, many or a size class.

v_call	j_call	d_call	clone_size	cdr3_aa	cdr3_nt
TRBV2	TRBJ2-3	.	few	CASKGGSSTDTQYF	TGTGCCAGCAAAGGCGGATCAAGCACAGATACGCAGTATTTT
TRBV2	TRBJ2-7	.	.	CASSLRGINEQYF	TGTGCCAGCAGCCTACGGGGCATAAACGAGCAGTACTTC
TRBV12-3/TRBV12-4	TRBJ2-7	.	.	CASSLSRASEQYF	TGTGCCAGCAGTTTGTCCAGGGCAAGTGAGCAGTACTTC
TRBV30	TRBJ2-7	TRBD1	few	CAWSAGQGYYEQYF	TGTGCCTGGAGTGCGGGACAGGGTTACTACGAGCAGTACTTC
TRBV4-1	TRBJ2-5	TRBD1	.	CASSQEGTGGETQYF	TGCGCCAGCAGCCAAGAGGGGACAGGGGGAGAGACCCAGTACTTC
TRBV20-1	TRBJ1-3	TRBD1	few	CSASQGAGNTIYF	TGCAGTGCTTCACAGGGGGCTGGAAACACCATATATTTT
TRBV19	TRBJ1-2	.	.	CASSIERGASYGYTF	TGTGCCAGTAGTATAGAGCGGGGGGCCAGCTATGGCTACACCTTC
TRBV5-1	TRBJ1-2	TRBD1	.	CASSLGDRAGPGYTF	TGCGCCAGCAGCTTGGGGGACAGGGCCGGTCCGGGCTACACCTTC
TRBV6-5	TRBJ1-6	TRBD1	.	CASSYTPDREHSPLHF	TGTGCCAGCAGTTACACCCCGGACAGGGAACATTCACCCCTCCACTTT
TRBV18	TRBJ2-7	TRBD2	.	CASSPPSAGGANEQYF	TGTGCCAGCTCACCACCGTCAGCGGGAGGGGCGAACGAGCAGTACTTC
TRBV7-9	TRBJ1-2	.	few	CASSQGYRDYGYTF	TGTGCCAGCAGCCAGGGGTATCGGGACTATGGCTACACCTTC
TRBV5-6	TRBJ2-5	TRBD1	.	CASSAGTGIPQETQYF	TGTGCCAGCAGCGCTGGGACAGGCATCCCACAAGAGACCCAGTACTTC
TRBV7-3	TRBJ2-2	.	few	CASSSFPGARHGELFF	TGTGCCAGCAGCTCATTCCCGGGAGCAAGGCACGGGGAGCTGTTTTTT
TRBV6-1	TRBJ1-6	TRBD1	.	CASSSQTGAGVFSVGRSPLHF	TGTGCCAGCAGTAGCCAGACAGGGGCAGGCGTATTCTCGGTTGGGCGATCACCCCTCCACTTT
TRBV20-1	TRBJ2-3	.	few	CSARDKIPPGAYTDTQYF	TGCAGTGCTAGAGATAAGATCCCACCGGGGGCGTACACAGATACGCAGTATTTT
TRBV2	TRBJ2-1	.	few	CASKGRIYNEQFF	TGTGCCAGCAAGGGAAGAATCTACAATGAGCAGTTCTTC
TRBV7-6	TRBJ2-3	.	.	CASSAGTRGTQYF	TGTGCCAGCAGCGCGGGAACCAGAGGTACGCAGTATTTT
TRBV7-9	TRBJ2-1	TRBD2	.	CASSSGVAGEQFF	TGTGCCAGCAGCTCGGGAGTAGCGGGGGAGCAGTTCTTC
TRBV7-6	TRBJ1-6	.	.	CASSSSVNSPLHF	TGTGCCAGCAGCTCGTCGGTTAACTCACCCCTCCACTTT
TRBV28	TRBJ2-7	.	.	CASSPPYSYEQYF	TGTGCCAGCAGTCCCCCCTACTCCTACGAGCAGTACTTC